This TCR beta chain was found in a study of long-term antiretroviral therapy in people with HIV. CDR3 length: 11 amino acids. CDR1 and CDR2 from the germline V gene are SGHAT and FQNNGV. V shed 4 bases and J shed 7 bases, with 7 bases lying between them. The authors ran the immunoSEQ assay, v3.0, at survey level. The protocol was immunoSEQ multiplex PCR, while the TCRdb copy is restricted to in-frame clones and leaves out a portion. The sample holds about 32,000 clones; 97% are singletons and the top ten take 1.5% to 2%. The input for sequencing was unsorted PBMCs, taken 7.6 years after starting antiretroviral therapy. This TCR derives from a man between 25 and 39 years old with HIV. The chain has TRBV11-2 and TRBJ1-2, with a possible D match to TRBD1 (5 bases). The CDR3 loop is CASSSGPGYTF. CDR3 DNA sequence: TGTGCCAGCAGCTCGGGACCTGGCTACACCTTC.